The rows below give T cell receptor beta chains drawn from one sample of a study of blood T cell repertoires in COVID-19. Using immunoSEQ multiplex PCR, the repertoire was profiled, and TCRdb retains in-frame clones only, with some absent. Among about 140,000 clones listed, less than 90% were seen once. The sequencing input was peripheral blood. The source is a human donor with COVID-19, enrolled during active disease. The donor label of this sample is uncertain. Both conserved end residues are part of each CDR3. A D gene is named only where the DNA matches it firmly. The listing skips clone size in some rows; elsewhere it reads once, few, many or a size class.

TRBV6-5	TRBJ1-4	.	.	TGTGCCAGCACGGGTTATGGACAGTCTCATCTAAAACTGTTTTTT	CASTGYGQSHLKLFF
TRBV29-1	TRBJ2-3	.	TRBD1	TGCAGCGTCGAGACAGGGCGAGATACGCAGTATTTT	CSVETGRDTQYF
TRBV19	TRBJ2-7	.	.	TGTGCCAGTAGTATAAAGAGCTCCTACGAGCAGTACTTC	CASSIKSSYEQYF
TRBV5-1	TRBJ2-5	.	TRBD1	TGCGCCAGCAGCTTGCCTCCCGGGACAGGTGGGGAGACCCAGTACTTC	CASSLPPGTGGETQYF
TRBV7-3	TRBJ2-3	.	.	TGTGCCAGCAGCTTTTCAGGGAAAGATACGCAGTATTTT	CASSFSGKDTQYF
TRBV12-3/TRBV12-4	TRBJ1-2	once	.	TGTGCCAGCAGCCCAGGGGCTAACTATGGCTACACCTTC	CASSPGANYGYTF
TRBV3-1/TRBV3-2	TRBJ1-5	.	.	TGTGCCAGCAGCCCAGCTACTGGGGCTCAGCCCCAGCATTTT	CASSPATGAQPQHF
TRBV10-2	TRBJ2-7	.	TRBD1	TGCGCCAGCGGCGACAGGGTTCCTCCGGGGGAGCAGTACTTC	CASGDRVPPGEQYF
TRBV18	TRBJ2-1	once	TRBD2	TGTGCCAGCTCACAGCCTGGACTAGCGGGGGGGCCTAGGGAGCAGTTCTTC	CASSQPGLAGGPREQFF
TRBV4-1	TRBJ1-2	.	.	TGCGCCAGCAGCCAAGGGCCCTCAGGCAGGGGAATCTATGGCTACACCTTC	CASSQGPSGRGIYGYTF
TRBV6-5	TRBJ2-3	once	.	TGTGCCACCTACAGGGAGCCCCAGGAGTATTTT	CATYREPQEYF
TRBV19	TRBJ2-5	.	.	TGTGCCAGTAGTATTTTAGGGGCGGAGACCCAGTACTTC	CASSILGAETQYF
TRBV4-1	TRBJ1-3	once	.	TGCGCCAGCAGCGAAACCGCGAGGGTGTCTGGAAACACCATATATTTT	CASSETARVSGNTIYF
TRBV25-1	TRBJ1-4	.	.	TGTGCCAGCAGTGAATATCGAGGGTCTAATGAAAAACTGTTTTTT	CASSEYRGSNEKLFF
TRBV18	TRBJ1-4	.	.	TGTGCCAGCTCACCTCGGGAGGCCACAAATGAAAAACTGTTTTTT	CASSPREATNEKLFF
TRBV18	TRBJ2-7	.	TRBD1	TGTGCCAGCGCGAAGCCGGGACAGGGAGGTGTCGAGCAGTACTTC	CASAKPGQGGVEQYF
TRBV7-2	TRBJ1-5	.	TRBD1	TGTGCCAGCAGCGCGGGACAGGGTGGCAATCAGCCCCAGCATTTT	CASSAGQGGNQPQHF
TRBV4-1	TRBJ1-1	few	.	TGCGCCAGCAGCCCGGGGGGCAGGGGCGGTAGGAACACTGAAGCTTTCTTT	CASSPGGRGGRNTEAFF
TRBV11-3	TRBJ1-2	.	TRBD1	TGTGCCAGCAGCCGTGGGACAGGCTATGGCTACACCTTC	CASSRGTGYGYTF
TRBV27	TRBJ1-1	.	.	TGTGCCAGCAGTTTATATACACCCCGGGTTATGAACACTGAAGCTTTCTTT	CASSLYTPRVMNTEAFF
TRBV7-9	TRBJ2-5	.	TRBD1	TGTGCCAGCAGCCCTCGTTGGATCCGGACAGGGGCAGAGACCCAGTACTTC	CASSPRWIRTGAETQYF
TRBV9	TRBJ1-5	few	.	TGTGCCAGCAGCCGCTTCGAAGGGGCCAATCAGCCCCAGCATTTT	CASSRFEGANQPQHF
TRBV3-1/TRBV3-2	TRBJ2-7	.	.	TGTGCCAGCAGCCAGGGGCCAGGGGACTACGAGCAGTACTTC	CASSQGPGDYEQYF
TRBV19	TRBJ1-1	.	.	TGTGCCAGTAAACCCGGGTACAACACTGAAGCTTTCTTT	CASKPGYNTEAFF
TRBV9	TRBJ1-5	.	.	TGTGCCAGCAGCGTCGGGAATAGCAATCAGCCCCAGCATTTT	CASSVGNSNQPQHF